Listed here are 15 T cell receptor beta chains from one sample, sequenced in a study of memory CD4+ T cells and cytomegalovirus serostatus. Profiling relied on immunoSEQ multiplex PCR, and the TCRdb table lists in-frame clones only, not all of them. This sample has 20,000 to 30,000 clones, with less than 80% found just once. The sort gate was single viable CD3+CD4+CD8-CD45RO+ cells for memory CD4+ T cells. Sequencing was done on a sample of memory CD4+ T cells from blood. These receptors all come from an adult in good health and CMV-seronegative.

CDR3 protein: CASSPRTMNEQFF. The CDR3 nucleotides read TGTGCCAGCAGCCCCCGGACAATGAATGAGCAGTTCTTC. This chain links TRBV13 with TRBJ2-1; D possibly corresponds to TRBD1 (5 bases). The CDR3 loop spans 13 amino acids. Germline V CDR1 and CDR2: PRHDT, FYEKMQ (reference sequence). V lost 5 bases, J lost 7 bases, and 12 bases lay in between. Full variable domain (rest looked up from reference TRBV13 and TRBJ2-1): AAGVIQSPRHLIKEKRETATLKCYPIPRHDTVYWYQQGPGQDPQFLISFYEKMQSDKGSIPDRFSAQQFSDYHSELNMSSLELGDSALYFCASSPRTMNEQFFGPGTRLTVL.

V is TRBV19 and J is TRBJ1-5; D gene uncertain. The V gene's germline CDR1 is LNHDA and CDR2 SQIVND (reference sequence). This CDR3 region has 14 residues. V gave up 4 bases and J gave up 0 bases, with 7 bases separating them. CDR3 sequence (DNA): TGTGCCAGTAGTACAGGACTTAGCAATCAGCCCCAGCATTTT. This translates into CASSTGLSNQPQHF.

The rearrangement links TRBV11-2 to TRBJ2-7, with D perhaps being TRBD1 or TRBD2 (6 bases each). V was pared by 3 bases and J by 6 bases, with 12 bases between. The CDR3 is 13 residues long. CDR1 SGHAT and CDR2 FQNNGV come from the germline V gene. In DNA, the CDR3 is TGTGCCAGCAGCTTCGGGGGCACGGGCGAGCAGTACTTC. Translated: CASSFGGTGEQYF.

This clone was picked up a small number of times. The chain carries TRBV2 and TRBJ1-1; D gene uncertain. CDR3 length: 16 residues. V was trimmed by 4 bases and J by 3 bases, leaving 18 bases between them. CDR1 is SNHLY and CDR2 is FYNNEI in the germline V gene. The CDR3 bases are TGTGCCAGCAGTGGAGCTGATGGACGGGGAGACACTGAAGCTTTCTTT. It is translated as CASSGADGRGDTEAFF.

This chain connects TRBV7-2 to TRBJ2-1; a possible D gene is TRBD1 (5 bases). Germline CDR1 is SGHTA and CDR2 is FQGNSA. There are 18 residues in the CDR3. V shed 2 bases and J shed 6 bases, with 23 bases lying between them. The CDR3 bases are TGTGCCAGCAGCTTATTCCCCCCAGGCGCAGGGTCGACCAATGAGCAGTTCTTC. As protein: CASSLFPPGAGSTNEQFF.

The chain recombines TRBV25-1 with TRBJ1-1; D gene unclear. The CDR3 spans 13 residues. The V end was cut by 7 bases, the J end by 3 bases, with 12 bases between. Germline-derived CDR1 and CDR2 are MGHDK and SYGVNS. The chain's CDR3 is CASTSMSDTEAFF. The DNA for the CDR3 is TGTGCCAGCACCAGCATGTCCGACACTGAAGCTTTCTTT.

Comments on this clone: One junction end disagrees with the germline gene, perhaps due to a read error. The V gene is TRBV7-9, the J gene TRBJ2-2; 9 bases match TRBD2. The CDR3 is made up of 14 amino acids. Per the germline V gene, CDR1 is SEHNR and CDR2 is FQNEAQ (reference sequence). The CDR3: CASSVAGVTGELFF. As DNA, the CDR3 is TGTGCCAGCAGCGTAGCGGGAGTAACCGGGGAGCTGTTTTTT.

CDR3 nucleotides: TGTGCCAGTAGGGGGACAGGGCTATCGTATGGCTACACCTTC. Amino acids: CASRGTGLSYGYTF. The chain combines TRBV19 with TRBJ1-2, with TRBD1 matching over 9 bases. With V trimmed by 6 bases and J by 5 bases, 7 bases remained unmatched. The CDR3 consists of 14 residues. Germline V gene sequence: CDR1 LNHDA, CDR2 SQIVND (reference sequence). Full variable domain (remainder filled in from reference TRBV19 and TRBJ1-2): DGGITQSPKYLFRKEGQNVTLSCEQNLNHDAMYWYRQDPGQGLRLIYYSQIVNDFQKGDIAEGYSVSREKKESFPLTVTSAQKNPTAFYLCASRGTGLSYGYTFGSGTRLTVV.

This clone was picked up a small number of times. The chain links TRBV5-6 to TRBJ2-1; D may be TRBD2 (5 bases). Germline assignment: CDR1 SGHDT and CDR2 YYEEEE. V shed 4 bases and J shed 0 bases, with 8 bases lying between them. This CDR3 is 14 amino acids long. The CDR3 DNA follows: TGTGCCAGCAGCGAGGGTTTCTCCTACAATGAGCAGTTCTTC. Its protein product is CASSEGFSYNEQFF.

The CDR3 nucleotides are TGTGCCAGCTCAAGGGGGACAGATCGTCGCGAGCAGTACTTC. It codes for CASSRGTDRREQYF. The chain employs TRBV18 and TRBJ2-7; 7 bases agree with TRBD1. The CDR3 totals 14 residues. The germline V gene has CDR1 KGHSH and CDR2 LQKENI. J gave up 6 bases and V 5 bases, and 10 bases lay outside the gene matches.

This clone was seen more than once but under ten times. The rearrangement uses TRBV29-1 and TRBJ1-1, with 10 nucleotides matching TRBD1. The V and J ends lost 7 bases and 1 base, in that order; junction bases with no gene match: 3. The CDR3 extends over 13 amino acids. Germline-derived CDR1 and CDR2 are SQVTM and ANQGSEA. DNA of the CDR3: TGCAGCGGGAGGACAGGGGGGAACACTGAAGCTTTCTTT. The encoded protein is CSGRTGGNTEAFF.

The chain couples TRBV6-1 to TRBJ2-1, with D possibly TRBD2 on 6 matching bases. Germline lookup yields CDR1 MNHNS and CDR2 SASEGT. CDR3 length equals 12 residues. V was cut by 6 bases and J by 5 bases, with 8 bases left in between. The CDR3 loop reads CASSGRDNEQFF. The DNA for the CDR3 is TGTGCCAGCAGCGGGAGAGACAATGAGCAGTTCTTC.

The CDR3 bases are TGTGCCAGTAGTATGGGATACGGATACGCTTTCTTT. Translating it yields CASSMGYGYAFF. This chain links TRBV19 with TRBJ1-1; D not resolved. The CDR3 is 12 residues long. Deletions cut 3 bases from V and 11 bases from J, with 13 bases between. The V gene's germline CDR1 is LNHDA and CDR2 SQIVND (reference sequence).

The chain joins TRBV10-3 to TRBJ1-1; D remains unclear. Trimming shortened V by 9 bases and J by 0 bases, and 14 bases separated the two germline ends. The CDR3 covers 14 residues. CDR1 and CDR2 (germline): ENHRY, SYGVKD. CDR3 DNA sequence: TGTGCCATTTGTTACAGCCCGGTGAACACTGAAGCTTTCTTT. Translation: CAICYSPVNTEAFF.

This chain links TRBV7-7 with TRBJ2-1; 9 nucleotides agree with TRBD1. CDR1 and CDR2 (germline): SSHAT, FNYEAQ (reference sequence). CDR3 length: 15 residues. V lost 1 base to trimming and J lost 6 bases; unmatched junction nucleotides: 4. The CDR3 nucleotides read TGTGCCAGCAGCTTAGTGGACAGGGGTGGCAATGAGCAGTTCTTC. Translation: CASSLVDRGGNEQFF.